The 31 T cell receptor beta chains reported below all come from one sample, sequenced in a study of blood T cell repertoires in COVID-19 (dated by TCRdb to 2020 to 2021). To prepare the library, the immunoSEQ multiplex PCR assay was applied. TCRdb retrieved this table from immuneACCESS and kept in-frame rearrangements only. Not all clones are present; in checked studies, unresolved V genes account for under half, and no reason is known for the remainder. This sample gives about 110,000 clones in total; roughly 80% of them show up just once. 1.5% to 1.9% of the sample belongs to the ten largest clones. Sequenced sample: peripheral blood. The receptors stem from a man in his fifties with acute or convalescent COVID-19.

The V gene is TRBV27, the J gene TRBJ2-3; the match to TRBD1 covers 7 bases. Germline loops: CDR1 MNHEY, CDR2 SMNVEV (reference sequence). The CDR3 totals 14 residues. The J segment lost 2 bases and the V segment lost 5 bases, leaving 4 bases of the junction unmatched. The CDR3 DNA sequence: TGTGCCAGCAGTGTGGACAGGATCACAGATACGCAGTATTTT. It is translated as CASSVDRITDTQYF.

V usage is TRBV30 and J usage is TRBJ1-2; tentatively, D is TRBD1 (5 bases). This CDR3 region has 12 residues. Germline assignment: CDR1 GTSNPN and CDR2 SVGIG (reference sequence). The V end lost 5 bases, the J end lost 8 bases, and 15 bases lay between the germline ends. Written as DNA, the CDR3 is TGTGCCTGGTCCGGGGCCGCGGGGGGCTACACCTTC. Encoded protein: CAWSGAAGGYTF.

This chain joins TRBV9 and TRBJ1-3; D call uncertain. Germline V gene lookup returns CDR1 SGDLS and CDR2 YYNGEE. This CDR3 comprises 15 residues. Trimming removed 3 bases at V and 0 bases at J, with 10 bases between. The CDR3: CASSDSIASGNTIYF. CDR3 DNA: TGTGCCAGCAGCGATAGTATTGCCTCTGGAAACACCATATATTTT.

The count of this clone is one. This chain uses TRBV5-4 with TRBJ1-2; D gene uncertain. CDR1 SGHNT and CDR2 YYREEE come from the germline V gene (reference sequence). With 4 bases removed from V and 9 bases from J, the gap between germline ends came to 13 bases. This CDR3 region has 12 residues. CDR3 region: CASSPLEISYTF. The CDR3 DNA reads TGTGCCAGCAGCCCCCTGGAGATCAGCTACACCTTC.

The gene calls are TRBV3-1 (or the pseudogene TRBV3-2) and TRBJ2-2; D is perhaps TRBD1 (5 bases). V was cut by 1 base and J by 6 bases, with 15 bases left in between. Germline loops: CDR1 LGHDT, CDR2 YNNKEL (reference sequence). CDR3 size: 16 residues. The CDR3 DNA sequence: TGTGCCAGCAGCCAAGCTCGGTTTATGGGGCCCGGGGAGCTGTTTTTT. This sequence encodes CASSQARFMGPGELFF.

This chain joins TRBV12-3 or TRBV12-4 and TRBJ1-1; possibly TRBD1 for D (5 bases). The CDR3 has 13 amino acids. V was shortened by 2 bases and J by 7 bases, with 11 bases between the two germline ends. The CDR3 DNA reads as TGTGCCAGCAGTTTAAAGGGGCTCGGTGAAGCTTTCTTT. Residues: CASSLKGLGEAFF.

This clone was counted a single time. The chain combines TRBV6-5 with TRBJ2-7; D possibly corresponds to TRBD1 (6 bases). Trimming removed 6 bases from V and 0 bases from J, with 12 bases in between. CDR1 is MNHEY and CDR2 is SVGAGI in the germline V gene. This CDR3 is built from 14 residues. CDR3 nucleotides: TGTGCCAGCAGACCTGGGACATTCTCCTACGAGCAGTACTTC. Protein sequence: CASRPGTFSYEQYF.

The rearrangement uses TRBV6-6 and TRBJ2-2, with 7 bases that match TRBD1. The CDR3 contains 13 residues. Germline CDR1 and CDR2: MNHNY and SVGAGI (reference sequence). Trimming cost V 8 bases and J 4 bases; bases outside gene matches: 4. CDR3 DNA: TGTGCCAGCTTGGCAGGGGGCACCGGGGAGCTGTTTTTT. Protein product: CASLAGGTGELFF.

In DNA, the CDR3 is TGTGCCTGGATGTTTCGGGGGGGTAGTAATTCACCCCTCCACTTT. It translates to CAWMFRGGSNSPLHF. The chain joins TRBV30 to TRBJ1-6; possibly TRBD1 for D (5 bases). Germline V gives CDR1 GTSNPN, CDR2 SVGIG (reference sequence). V shed 4 bases and J shed 6 bases, with 16 bases lying between them. This CDR3 spans 15 amino acids.

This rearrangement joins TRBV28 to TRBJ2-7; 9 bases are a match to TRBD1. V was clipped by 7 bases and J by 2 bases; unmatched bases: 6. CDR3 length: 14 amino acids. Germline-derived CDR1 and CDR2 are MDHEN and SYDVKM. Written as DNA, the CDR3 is TGTGCCAGCACCCACAGGGGGCGCCCCTACGAGCAGTACTTC. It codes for CASTHRGRPYEQYF.

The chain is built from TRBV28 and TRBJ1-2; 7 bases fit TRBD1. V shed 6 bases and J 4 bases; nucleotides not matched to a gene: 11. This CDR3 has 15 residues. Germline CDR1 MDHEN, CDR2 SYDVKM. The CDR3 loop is CASSLTGDFTYGYTF. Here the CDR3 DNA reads TGTGCCAGCAGCCTAACAGGGGATTTTACCTATGGCTACACCTTC.

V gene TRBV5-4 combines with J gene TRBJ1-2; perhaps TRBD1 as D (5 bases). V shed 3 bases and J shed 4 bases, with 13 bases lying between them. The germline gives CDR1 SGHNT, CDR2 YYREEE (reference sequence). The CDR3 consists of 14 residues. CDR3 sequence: CASSSEGVGYGYTF. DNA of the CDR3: TGTGCCAGCAGCTCAGAAGGGGTTGGCTATGGCTACACCTTC.

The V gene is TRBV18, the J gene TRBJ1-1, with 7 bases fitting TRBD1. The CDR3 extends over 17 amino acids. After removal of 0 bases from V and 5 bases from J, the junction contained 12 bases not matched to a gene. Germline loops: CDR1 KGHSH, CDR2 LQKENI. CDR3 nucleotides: TGTGCCAGCTCACCACCGACAGGGAGTCCCCTGGGAACTGAAGCTTTCTTT. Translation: CASSPPTGSPLGTEAFF.

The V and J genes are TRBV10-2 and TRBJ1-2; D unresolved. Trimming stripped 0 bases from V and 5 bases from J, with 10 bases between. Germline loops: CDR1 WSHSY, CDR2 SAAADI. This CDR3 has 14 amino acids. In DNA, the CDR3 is TGCGCCAGCAGTGAGTCGCGGGGAGGGTATGGCTACACCTTC. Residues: CASSESRGGYGYTF.

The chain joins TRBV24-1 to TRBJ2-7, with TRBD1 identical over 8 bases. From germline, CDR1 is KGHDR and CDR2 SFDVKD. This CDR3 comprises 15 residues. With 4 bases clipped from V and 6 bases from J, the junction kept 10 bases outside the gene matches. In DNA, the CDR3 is TGTGCCACCAGTGACCCGACAGGGGCGAAGGGCGAGCAGTACTTC. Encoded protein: CATSDPTGAKGEQYF.

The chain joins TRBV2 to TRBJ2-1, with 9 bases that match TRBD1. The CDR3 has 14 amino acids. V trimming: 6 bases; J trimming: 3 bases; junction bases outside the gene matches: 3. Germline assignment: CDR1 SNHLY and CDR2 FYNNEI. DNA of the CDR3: TGTGCCAGCAGAGACAGGGGGGTCTACAATGAGCAGTTCTTC. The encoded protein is CASRDRGVYNEQFF.

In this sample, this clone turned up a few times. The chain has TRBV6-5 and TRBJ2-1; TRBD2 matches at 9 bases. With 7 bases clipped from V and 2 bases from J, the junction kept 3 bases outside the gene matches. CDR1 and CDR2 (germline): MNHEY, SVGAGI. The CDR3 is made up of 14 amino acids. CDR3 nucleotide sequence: TGTGCCAGCAACGTAGCGGGGGCCTACAATGAGCAGTTCTTC. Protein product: CASNVAGAYNEQFF.

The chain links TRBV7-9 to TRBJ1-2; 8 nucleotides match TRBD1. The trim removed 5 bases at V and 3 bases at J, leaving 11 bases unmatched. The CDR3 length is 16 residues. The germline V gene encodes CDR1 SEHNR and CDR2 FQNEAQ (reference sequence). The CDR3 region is CASSARQGRRDYGYTF. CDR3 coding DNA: TGTGCCAGCAGCGCCCGACAGGGGCGGAGGGACTATGGCTACACCTTC.

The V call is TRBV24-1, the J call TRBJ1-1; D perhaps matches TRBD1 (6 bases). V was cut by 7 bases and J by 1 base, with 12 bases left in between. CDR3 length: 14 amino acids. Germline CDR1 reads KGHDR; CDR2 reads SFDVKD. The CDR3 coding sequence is TGTGCCACCAGGAAGGACAGTAGGAACACTGAAGCTTTCTTT. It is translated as CATRKDSRNTEAFF.

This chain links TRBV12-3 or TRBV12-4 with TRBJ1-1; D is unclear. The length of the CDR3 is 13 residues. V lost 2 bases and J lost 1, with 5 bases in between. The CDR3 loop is CASSLTANTEAFF. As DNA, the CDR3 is TGTGCCAGCAGTTTAACAGCGAACACTGAAGCTTTCTTT.

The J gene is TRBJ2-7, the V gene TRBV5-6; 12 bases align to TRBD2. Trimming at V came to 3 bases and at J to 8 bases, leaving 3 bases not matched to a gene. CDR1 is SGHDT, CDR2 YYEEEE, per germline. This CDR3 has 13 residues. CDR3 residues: CASSSSGGAKQYV. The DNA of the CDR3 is TGTGCCAGCAGCTCTAGCGGGGGGGCCAAGCAGTACGTC.

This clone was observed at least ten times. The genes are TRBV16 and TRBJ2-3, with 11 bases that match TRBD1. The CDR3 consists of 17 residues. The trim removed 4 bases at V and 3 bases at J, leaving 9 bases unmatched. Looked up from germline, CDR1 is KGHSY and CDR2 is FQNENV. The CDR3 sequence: CASSRLPGQGVTDTQYF. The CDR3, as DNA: TGTGCCAGCAGCCGGCTCCCGGGACAGGGGGTGACAGATACGCAGTATTTT.

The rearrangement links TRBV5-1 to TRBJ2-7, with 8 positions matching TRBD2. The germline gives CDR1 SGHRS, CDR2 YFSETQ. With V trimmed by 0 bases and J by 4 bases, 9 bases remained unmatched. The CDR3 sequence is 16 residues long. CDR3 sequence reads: CASSLGAPGRGYEQYF. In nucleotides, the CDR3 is TGCGCCAGCAGCTTGGGGGCCCCCGGGAGGGGGTACGAGCAGTACTTC.

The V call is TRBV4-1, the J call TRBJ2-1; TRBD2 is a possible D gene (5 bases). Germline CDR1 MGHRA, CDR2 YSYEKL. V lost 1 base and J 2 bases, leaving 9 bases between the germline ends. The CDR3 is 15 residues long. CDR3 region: CASSQGLAPYNEQFF. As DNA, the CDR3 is TGCGCCAGCAGCCAAGGGCTAGCCCCCTACAATGAGCAGTTCTTC.

This CDR3 is CSVDPSGLNNEQFF. In DNA, the CDR3 is TGCAGCGTTGATCCTAGCGGGCTGAACAATGAGCAGTTCTTC. The J gene is TRBJ2-1, the V gene TRBV29-1; TRBD2 aligns across 8 bases. V was clipped by 3 bases and J by 5 bases; unmatched bases: 6. The germline V gene has CDR1 SQVTM and CDR2 ANQGSEA. The CDR3 runs to 14 residues.

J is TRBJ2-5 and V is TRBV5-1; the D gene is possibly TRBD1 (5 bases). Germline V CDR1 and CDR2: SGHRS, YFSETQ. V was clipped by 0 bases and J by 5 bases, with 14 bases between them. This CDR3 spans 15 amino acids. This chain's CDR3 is CASSLDSGRAETQYF. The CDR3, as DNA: TGCGCCAGCAGCTTGGATTCGGGCAGGGCCGAGACCCAGTACTTC.

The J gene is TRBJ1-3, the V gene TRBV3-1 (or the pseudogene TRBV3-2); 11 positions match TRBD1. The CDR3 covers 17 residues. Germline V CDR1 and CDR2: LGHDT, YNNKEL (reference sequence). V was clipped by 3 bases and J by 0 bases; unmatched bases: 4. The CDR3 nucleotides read TGTGCCAGCAGCCAGGACAGGGGGCTCTTCTCTGGAAACACCATATATTTT. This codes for CASSQDRGLFSGNTIYF.

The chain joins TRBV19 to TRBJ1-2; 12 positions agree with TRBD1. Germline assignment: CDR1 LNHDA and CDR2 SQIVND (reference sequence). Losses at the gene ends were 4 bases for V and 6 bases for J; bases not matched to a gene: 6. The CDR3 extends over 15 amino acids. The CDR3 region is CASSTTGTGGDGYTF. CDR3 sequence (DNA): TGTGCCAGTAGTACCACCGGGACAGGGGGCGATGGCTACACCTTC.

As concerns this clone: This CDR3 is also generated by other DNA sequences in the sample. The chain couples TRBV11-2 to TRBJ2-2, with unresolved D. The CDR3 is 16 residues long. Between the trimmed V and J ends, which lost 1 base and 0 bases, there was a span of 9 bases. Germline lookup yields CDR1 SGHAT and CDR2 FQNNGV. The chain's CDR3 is CASSLGPSANTGELFF. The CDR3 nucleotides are TGTGCCAGCAGCTTAGGTCCGTCAGCGAACACCGGGGAGCTGTTTTTT.

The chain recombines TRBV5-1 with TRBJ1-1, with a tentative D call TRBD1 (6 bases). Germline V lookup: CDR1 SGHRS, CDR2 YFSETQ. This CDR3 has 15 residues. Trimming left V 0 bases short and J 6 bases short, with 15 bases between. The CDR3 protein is CASSLVPGDVSEAFF. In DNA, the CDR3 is TGCGCCAGCAGCTTGGTCCCAGGGGACGTTTCTGAAGCTTTCTTT.

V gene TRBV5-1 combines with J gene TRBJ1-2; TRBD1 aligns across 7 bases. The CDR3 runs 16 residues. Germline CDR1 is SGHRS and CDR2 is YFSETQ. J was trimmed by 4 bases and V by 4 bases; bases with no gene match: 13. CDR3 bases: TGCGCCAGCAGCCCTCAACAGGGGTCTTCGGTCTATGGCTACACCTTC. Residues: CASSPQQGSSVYGYTF.